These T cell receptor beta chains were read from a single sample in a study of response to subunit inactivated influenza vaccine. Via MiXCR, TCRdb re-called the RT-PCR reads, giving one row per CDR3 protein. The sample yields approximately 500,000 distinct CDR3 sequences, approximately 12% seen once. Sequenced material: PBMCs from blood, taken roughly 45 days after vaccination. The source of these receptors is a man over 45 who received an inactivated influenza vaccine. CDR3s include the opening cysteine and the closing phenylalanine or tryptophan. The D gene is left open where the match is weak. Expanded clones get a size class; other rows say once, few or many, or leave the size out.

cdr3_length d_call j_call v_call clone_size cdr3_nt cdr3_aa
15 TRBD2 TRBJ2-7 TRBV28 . TGTGCCAGCAGGCCGGGGACTAGCGGGAACTACGAGCAGTACTTC CASRPGTSGNYEQYF
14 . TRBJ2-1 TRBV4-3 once TGCGCCAGCAGCCAAGGGGCCAGGTACAATGAGCAGTTCTTC CASSQGARYNEQFF
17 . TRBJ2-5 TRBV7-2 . TGTGCCAGCAGCCTTGGCGTAACAACAGGTATCCAAGAGACCCAGTACTTC CASSLGVTTGIQETQYF
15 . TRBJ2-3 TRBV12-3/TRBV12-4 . TGTGCCAGCAGTTTAGGCGGGCACCGCACAGATACGCAGTATTTT CASSLGGHRTDTQYF
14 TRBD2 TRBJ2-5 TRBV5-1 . TGCGCCAGCAGCTTGACTAGCGGGGCAGAGACCCAGTACTTC CASSLTSGAETQYF
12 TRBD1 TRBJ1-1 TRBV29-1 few TGCAGCGTGGGGCGGACAGGCGCAGAAGCTTTCTTT CSVGRTGAEAFF
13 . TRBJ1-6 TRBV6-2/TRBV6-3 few TGTGCCAGCAGAACCGGGAACAATTCACCCCTCCACTTT CASRTGNNSPLHF
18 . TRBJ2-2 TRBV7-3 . TGTGCCAGCAGCTTAATAGGCTACGGGGGCGGACGGACCGGGGAGCTGTTTTTT CASSLIGYGGGRTGELFF
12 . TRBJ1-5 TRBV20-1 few TGCAGTCTGGGCGGTAGCAATCAGCCCCAGCATTTT CSLGGSNQPQHF
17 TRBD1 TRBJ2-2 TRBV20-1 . TGCAGTGCCAGTGGGCACAGGGGGACCGCGAACACCGGGGAGCTGTTTTTT CSASGHRGTANTGELFF
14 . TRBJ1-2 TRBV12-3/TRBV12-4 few TGTGCCAGCAGTTTAGAGCCGAAAAGCTATGGCTACACCTTC CASSLEPKSYGYTF
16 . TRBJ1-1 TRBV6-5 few TGTGCCAGCAGTTACTCATCGGGCCTAAGGAACACTGAAGCTTTCTTT CASSYSSGLRNTEAFF
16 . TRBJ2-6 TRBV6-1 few TGTGCCAGCAGTGAAGAGGAGGGACTGGGGGCCAACGTCCTGACTTTC CASSEEEGLGANVLTF
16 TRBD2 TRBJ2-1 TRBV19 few TGTGCCAGTCAGGTCGGGGCGGGGGGACAATACAATGAGCAGTTCTTC CASQVGAGGQYNEQFF
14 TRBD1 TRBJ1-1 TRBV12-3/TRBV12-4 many TGTGCCAGCAGGGATATGACAGGGATGACTGAAGCTTTCTTT CASRDMTGMTEAFF
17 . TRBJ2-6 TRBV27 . TGTGCCAGCAGTTCAAATTTCGGGGGCTCTGGGGCCAACGTCCTGACTTTC CASSSNFGGSGANVLTF
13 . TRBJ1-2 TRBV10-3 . TGTGCCATCAGTGCCACGGTTAACTATGGCTACACCTTC CAISATVNYGYTF
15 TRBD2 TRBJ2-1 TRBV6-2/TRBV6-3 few TGTGCCAGCAATCCTAGCGGGAGCTCCTACAATGAGCAGTTCTTC CASNPSGSSYNEQFF
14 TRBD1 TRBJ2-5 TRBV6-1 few TGTGCCAGCAGGCGGGACAGGGGATATGAGACCCAGTACTTC CASRRDRGYETQYF
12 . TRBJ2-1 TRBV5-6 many TGTGCCAGCAGCTTGGTCGTGGATGAGCAGTTCTTC CASSLVVDEQFF
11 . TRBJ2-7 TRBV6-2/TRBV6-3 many TGTGCCAGCAGTCCTTTTTACGAGCAGTACTTC CASSPFYEQYF
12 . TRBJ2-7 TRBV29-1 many TGCAGCGTTGAAGGGACAGTTCACGAGCAGTACTTC CSVEGTVHEQYF
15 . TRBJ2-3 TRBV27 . TGTGCCAGCAGTTATCGCGGAATTAGCACAGATACGCAGTATTTT CASSYRGISTDTQYF
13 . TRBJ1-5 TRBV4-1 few TGCGCCAGCAGCCACGTTTTCAATCAGCCCCAGCATTTT CASSHVFNQPQHF
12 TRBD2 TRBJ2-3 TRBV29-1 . TGCAGCGTCGTCGGGGGGTCGGGAACGCAGTATTTT CSVVGGSGTQYF
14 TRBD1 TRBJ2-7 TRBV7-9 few TGTGCCAGCAGCCGTGACAGGGGAGGATACGAGCAGTACTTC CASSRDRGGYEQYF
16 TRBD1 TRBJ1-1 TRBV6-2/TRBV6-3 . TGTGCCAGCAGTAAACGGACAGGGAGAATGAACACTGAAGCTTTCTTT CASSKRTGRMNTEAFF
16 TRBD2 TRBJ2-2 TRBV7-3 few TGTGCCAGCAGCCTAACAACTAGCGGGCGCACCGGGGAGCTGTTTTTT CASSLTTSGRTGELFF
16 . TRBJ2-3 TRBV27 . TGTGCCAGCAGTTTAAGTAGGGTGGCGGTCTCAGATACGCAGTATTTT CASSLSRVAVSDTQYF
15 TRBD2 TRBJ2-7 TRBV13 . TGTGCCAGCAGCCCGACTAGCGGGGGGCCGATCGAGCAGTACTTC CASSPTSGGPIEQYF
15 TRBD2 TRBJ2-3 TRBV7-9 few TGTGCCAGCAGATCTACCGGGACTAGCGGGTCTCCTGTGCATTTT CASRSTGTSGSPVHF
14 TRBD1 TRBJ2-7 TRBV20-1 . TGCAGTGCTAGACGCAAACAGGGGGCCTACGAGCAGTACTTC CSARRKQGAYEQYF
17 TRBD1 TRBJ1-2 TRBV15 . TGTGCCACCAGCAGAGATGCGGCAGGGGGGGGCAACTATGGCTACACCTTC CATSRDAAGGGNYGYTF
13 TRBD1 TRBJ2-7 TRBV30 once TGTGCCTGGAGCCCAACAGGGGGCGGCGAGCAGTACTTC CAWSPTGGGEQYF
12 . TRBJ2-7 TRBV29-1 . TGCAGCGTTCGGCAAACGGGGTACGAGCAGTACTTC CSVRQTGYEQYF
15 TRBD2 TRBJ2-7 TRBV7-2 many TGTGCCAGCAGCCACAGGACTAGCGGAGTTTACGAGCAGTACTTC CASSHRTSGVYEQYF
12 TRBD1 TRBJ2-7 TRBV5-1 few TGCGCCAGCAGCTCCAATCGACAGGGGTTGTACTTC CASSSNRQGLYF
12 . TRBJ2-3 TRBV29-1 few TGCAGCGTCGGGCCCGACACAGATACGCAGTATTTT CSVGPDTDTQYF
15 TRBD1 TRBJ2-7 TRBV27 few TGTGCCAGCACACCAACAGGGGAAGGCGTTTACGAGCAGTACTTC CASTPTGEGVYEQYF
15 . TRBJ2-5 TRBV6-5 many TGTGCCAGCAGTTACTGGCCATCCGCAAGGGAGACCCAGTACTTC CASSYWPSARETQYF
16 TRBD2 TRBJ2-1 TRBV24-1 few TGTGCCACCAGTGATCCCCAGCGGGGGGGCCGCAATGAGCAGTTCTTC CATSDPQRGGRNEQFF
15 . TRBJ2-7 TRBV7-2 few TGTGCCAGCAGCGAGACGTTGGGATACGCCTACGAGCAGTACTTC CASSETLGYAYEQYF
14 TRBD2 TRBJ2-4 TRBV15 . TGTGCCACCAGCATAGTTCGGACTAGCGGGAGACAGTACTTC CATSIVRTSGRQYF
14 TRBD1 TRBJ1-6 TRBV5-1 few TGCGCCAGCAGGTTGGGACAGGGCAATTCACCCCTCCACTTT CASRLGQGNSPLHF
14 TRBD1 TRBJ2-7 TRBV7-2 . TGTGCCAGCAGCCGCGACAGGGCGACCTACGAGCAGTACTTC CASSRDRATYEQYF
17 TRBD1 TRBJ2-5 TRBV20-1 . TGCTGTGCTAGCAGTCTGACTGGACAGGTACTCCAAGAGACCCAGTACTTC CCASSLTGQVLQETQYF
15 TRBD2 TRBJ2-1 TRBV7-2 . TGTGCCAGCAGCCATACTAGCGGGAGGGCCAATGAGCAGTTCTTC CASSHTSGRANEQFF
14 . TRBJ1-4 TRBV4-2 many TGTGCCAGCAGCCAAAGACACCCTAATGAAAAACTGTTTTTT CASSQRHPNEKLFF
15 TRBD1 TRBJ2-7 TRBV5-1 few TGCGCCAGCAGCAAAACAGGGGGCCGGGGCTACGAGCAGTACTTC CASSKTGGRGYEQYF
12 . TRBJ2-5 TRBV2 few TGTGCCAGCAACCTGGGTTCGGAGACCCAGTACTTC CASNLGSETQYF
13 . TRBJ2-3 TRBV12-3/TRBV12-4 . TGTGCCAGCAGTTTGAGGATATCAGATACGCAGTATTTT CASSLRISDTQYF
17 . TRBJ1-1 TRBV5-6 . TGTGCCAGCAGCTTGGTTGCAGGGGTATGGGGGTTCCGCGAAGCTTTCTTT CASSLVAGVWGFREAFF